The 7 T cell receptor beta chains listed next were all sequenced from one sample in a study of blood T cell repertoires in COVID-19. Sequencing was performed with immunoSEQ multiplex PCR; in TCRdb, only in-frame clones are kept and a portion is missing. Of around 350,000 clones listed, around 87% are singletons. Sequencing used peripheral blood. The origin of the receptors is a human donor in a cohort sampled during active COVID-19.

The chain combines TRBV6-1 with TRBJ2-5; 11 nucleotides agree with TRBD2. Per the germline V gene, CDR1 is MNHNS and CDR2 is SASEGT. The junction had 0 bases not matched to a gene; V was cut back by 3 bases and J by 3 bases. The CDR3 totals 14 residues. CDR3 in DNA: TGTGCCAGCAGTGAGGGACTAGCGGAAGAGACCCAGTACTTC. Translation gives CASSEGLAEETQYF.

DNA of the CDR3: TGTGCCAGCAGCCAACCACCTAGCCCCTTAAAGCAGTTCTTC. This codes for CASSQPPSPLKQFF. The chain combines TRBV3-1 (or the pseudogene TRBV3-2) with TRBJ2-1; a weak D match, TRBD2 (5 bases). CDR1 LGHDT and CDR2 YNNKEL come from the germline V gene (reference sequence). V lost 2 bases and J lost 11, with 16 bases in between. CDR3 size: 14 residues.

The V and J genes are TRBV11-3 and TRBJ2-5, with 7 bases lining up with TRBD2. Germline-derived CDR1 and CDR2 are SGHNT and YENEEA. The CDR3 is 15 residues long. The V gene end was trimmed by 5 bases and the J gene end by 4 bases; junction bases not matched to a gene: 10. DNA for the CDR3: TGTGCCAGCAGCAGGACTAGTCTTGGAGGAGAGACCCAGTACTTC. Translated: CASSRTSLGGETQYF.

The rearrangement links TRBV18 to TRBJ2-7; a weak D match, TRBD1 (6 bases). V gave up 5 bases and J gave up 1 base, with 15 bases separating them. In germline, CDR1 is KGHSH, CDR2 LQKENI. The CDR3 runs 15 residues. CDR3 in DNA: TGTGCCAGCTCAGACCAAGGCAGGGGATCCTACGAGCAGTACTTC. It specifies CASSDQGRGSYEQYF. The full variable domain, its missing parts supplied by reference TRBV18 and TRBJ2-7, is NAGVMQNPRHLVRRRGQEARLRCSPMKGHSHVYWYRQLPEEGLKFMVYLQKENIIDESGMPKERFSAEFPKEGPSILRIQQVVRGDSAAYFCASSDQGRGSYEQYFGPGTRLTVT.

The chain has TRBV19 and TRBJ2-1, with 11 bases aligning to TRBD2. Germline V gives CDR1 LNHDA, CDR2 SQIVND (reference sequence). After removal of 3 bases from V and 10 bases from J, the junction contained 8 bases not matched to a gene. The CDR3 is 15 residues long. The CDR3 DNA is TGTGCCAGTAGTATCGTCCTAGCGGGAGGACACGAGCAGTTCTTC. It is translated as CASSIVLAGGHEQFF.

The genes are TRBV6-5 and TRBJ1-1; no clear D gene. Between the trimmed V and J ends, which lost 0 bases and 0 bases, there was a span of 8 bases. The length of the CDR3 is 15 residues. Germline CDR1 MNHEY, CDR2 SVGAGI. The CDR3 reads CASSYSGSMNTEAFF. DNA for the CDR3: TGTGCCAGCAGTTACTCCGGGAGTATGAACACTGAAGCTTTCTTT.

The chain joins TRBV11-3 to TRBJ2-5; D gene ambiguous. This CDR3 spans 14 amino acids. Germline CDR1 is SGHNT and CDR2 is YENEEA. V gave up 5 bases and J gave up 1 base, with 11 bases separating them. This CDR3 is CASSPPGSQETQYF. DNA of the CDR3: TGTGCCAGCAGCCCTCCCGGGTCCCAAGAGACCCAGTACTTC.